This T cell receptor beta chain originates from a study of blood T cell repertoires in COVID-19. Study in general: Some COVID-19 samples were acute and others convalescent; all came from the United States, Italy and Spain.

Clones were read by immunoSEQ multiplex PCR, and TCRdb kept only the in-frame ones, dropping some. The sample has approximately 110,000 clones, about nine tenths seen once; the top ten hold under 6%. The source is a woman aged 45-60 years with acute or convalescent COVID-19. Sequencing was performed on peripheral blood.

CDR3 protein: CASSVRTGDSPLHF. CDR3 bases: TGTGCCAGCAGCGTACGGACAGGGGATTCACCCCTCCACTTT. The chain carries TRBV9 and TRBJ1-6; TRBD1 agrees at 9 bases. Germline CDR1 is SGDLS and CDR2 is YYNGEE. V was clipped by 1 base and J by 8 bases; unmatched bases: 1. The CDR3 is 14 amino acids.